Sequencing of this T cell receptor beta chain was carried out in a study of T cell repertoires in cytomegalovirus infection. At the level of the study: Based on public TCR beta signatures, there were indications of CMV infection and of a matching HLA type.

One entry per CDR3 protein results from TCRdb running MiXCR on the reads. This sample yields approximately 770,000 distinct CDR3 sequences, of which about 29% are seen a single time; over 10% belongs to the top ten. In germline, CDR1 is SNHLY, CDR2 FYNNEI. The CDR3 is 13 amino acids. Deletions cut 2 bases from V and 5 bases from J, with 9 bases between. Points on this clonotype: What it binds is not known.

Study results and caveats: Using cumulative public TCR beta family frequency, the authors identified those who carried CMV together with the relevant HLA. Within the response measured ex vivo, HLA-C-restricted CMV-specific TCR beta clonotypes were dominant.

The V and J genes are TRBV2 and TRBJ1-1, with D hard to call. This clonotype was sampled from a human donor in good health (CMV status not recorded). Some clones in this sample may be carry-over from other donors' samples. The specimen was cultured CD8+ T cells from PBMCs, collected from culture after CMV antigen stimulation. CDR3 DNA: TGTGCCAGCAGTGAATTAGGTTCAACTGAAGCTTTCTTT. Translating gives CASSELGSTEAFF.